The count of the clone carrying this T cell receptor (beta chain) is one. The data are from a study of blood T cell repertoires in COVID-19. Study as a whole: Italy, Spain and the United States were the sources of the convalescent and acute COVID-19 samples. T cells, B-cell-depleted T cells, or PBMCs supplied cDNA or gDNA.

In the source study's methods: Reference gene primer amplification yielded estimated nucleated cell counts. Sequencing was performed with immunoSEQ multiplex PCR; in TCRdb, only in-frame clones are kept and a portion is missing. That table is the source of V, J and clone size, and D and trimming were worked out from the DNA. The table records tens of thousands of clones, roughly 87% of them present only once. This TCR came from a human donor in a cohort sampled during active COVID-19. What was sequenced was peripheral blood.

The DNA for the CDR3 is TGTGCCAGCAGCTTCGGGACAGGGAAAGGATCAGATACGCAGTATTTT. Translation: CASSFGTGKGSDTQYF. The gene calls are TRBV7-2 and TRBJ2-3, with 9 bases matching TRBD1. The ends lost 3 bases at V and 4 bases at J; junction bases unmatched: 8. CDR3 length: 16 amino acids. CDR1 SGHTA and CDR2 FQGNSA come from the germline V gene.